Following are 10 T cell receptor beta chains from one sample sequenced in a study of blood T cell repertoires in COVID-19. This table comes from immunoSEQ multiplex PCR, and its TCRdb copy is limited to in-frame clones, with some not included. Among approximately 350,000 clones listed, more than 80% were seen once. Specimen: peripheral blood. These receptors were taken from a woman in her 30s with COVID-19, enrolled during active disease.

The chain recombines TRBV11-2 with TRBJ1-1; D is unclear. CDR1 is SGHAT, CDR2 FQNNGV, per germline. The CDR3 runs to 12 residues. V lost 2 bases to trimming and J lost 3 bases, with 4 bases between them. The CDR3 nucleotides are TGTGCCAGCAGCTTACAGTACACTGAAGCTTTCTTT. This translates into CASSLQYTEAFF.

The J gene is TRBJ2-1, the V gene TRBV7-6; perhaps TRBD1 as D (5 bases). This CDR3 spans 17 amino acids. The V end was cut by 1 base, the J end by 0 bases, with 13 bases between. Per germline, CDR1 SGHVS and CDR2 FNYEAQ. CDR3 loop: CASSLVGQGGSYNEQFF. In DNA, the CDR3 is TGTGCCAGCAGCTTAGTAGGTCAGGGCGGCTCCTACAATGAGCAGTTCTTC.

The chain is built from TRBV28 and TRBJ2-7; D unclear. Deletions cut 5 bases from V and 3 bases from J, with 14 bases between. Per germline, CDR1 MDHEN and CDR2 SYDVKM. CDR3 size: 14 residues. As DNA, the CDR3 is TGTGCCAGCAGTCCCACCGTAACGGGCTACGAGCAGTACTTC. Translation gives CASSPTVTGYEQYF.

The CDR3 nucleotides read TGTGCCACCAGTGATTTAAAAACTAGCACAGATACGCAGTATTTT. This encodes CATSDLKTSTDTQYF. V is TRBV24-1 and J is TRBJ2-3; no firm D call. Trimming removed 1 base from V and 0 bases from J, with 7 bases in between. The CDR3 runs to 15 residues. Per the germline V gene, CDR1 is KGHDR and CDR2 is SFDVKD.

This chain links TRBV19 with TRBJ1-1, with D perhaps matching TRBD1 (6 bases). Germline CDR1 reads LNHDA; CDR2 reads SQIVND (reference sequence). This CDR3 comprises 11 residues. V lost 4 bases and J 8 bases, leaving 8 bases between the germline ends. The CDR3 nucleotides are TGTGCCAGTAGTAGGGGGGGCGAAGCTTTCTTT. Encoded protein: CASSRGGEAFF.

This chain connects TRBV7-2 to TRBJ2-6, with D maybe TRBD1 (5 bases). V was shortened by 2 bases and J by 0 bases, with 11 bases between the two germline ends. Germline values: CDR1 SGHTA, CDR2 FQGNSA. The CDR3 runs 17 residues. CDR3 residues: CASSLLSGYSGANVLTF. CDR3 nucleotide sequence: TGTGCCAGCAGCTTACTATCAGGGTACTCTGGGGCCAACGTCCTGACTTTC.

V usage is TRBV5-1 and J usage is TRBJ2-1; 9 bases agree with TRBD1. This CDR3 is built from 16 residues. V gave up 0 bases and J gave up 1 base; unmatched junction bases: 2. Germline V CDR1 and CDR2: SGHRS, YFSETQ. The CDR3 sequence is CASSLDGQGSYNEQFF. The CDR3 coding sequence is TGCGCCAGCAGCTTGGATGGACAGGGGTCCTACAATGAGCAGTTCTTC.

V and J are TRBV19 and TRBJ2-7, with 10 bases lining up with TRBD1. Germline loops: CDR1 LNHDA, CDR2 SQIVND (reference sequence). CDR3 length: 16 amino acids. Unmatched junction bases numbered 12, after V lost 5 bases and J lost 5 bases. CDR3 nucleotide sequence: TGTGCCAGTAGTCCCTCCGGGACAGGGGTCGTCCACGAGCAGTACTTC. Translated, it gives CASSPSGTGVVHEQYF.

This chain joins TRBV5-8 and TRBJ2-7, with 12 bases matching TRBD1. This CDR3 has 15 residues. The trim removed 1 base at V and 7 bases at J, leaving 6 bases unmatched. CDR1 is SGHTS, CDR2 YDEGEE, per germline. The DNA of the CDR3 is TGTGCCAGCAGCTTGACGGGACAGGGGGCTGGAGAGCAGTACTTC. It yields the protein CASSLTGQGAGEQYF.

The count of this clone is one. The chain employs TRBV19 and TRBJ1-2, with TRBD1 identical over 7 bases. The CDR3 is 15 residues long. Germline lookup yields CDR1 LNHDA and CDR2 SQIVND (reference sequence). V shed 0 bases, J shed 4 bases, and the junction held 5 bases outside the gene matches. The CDR3, as DNA: TGTGCCAGTAGTATAGATAGAAGGGACAGCTATGGCTACACCTTC. It yields the protein CASSIDRRDSYGYTF.